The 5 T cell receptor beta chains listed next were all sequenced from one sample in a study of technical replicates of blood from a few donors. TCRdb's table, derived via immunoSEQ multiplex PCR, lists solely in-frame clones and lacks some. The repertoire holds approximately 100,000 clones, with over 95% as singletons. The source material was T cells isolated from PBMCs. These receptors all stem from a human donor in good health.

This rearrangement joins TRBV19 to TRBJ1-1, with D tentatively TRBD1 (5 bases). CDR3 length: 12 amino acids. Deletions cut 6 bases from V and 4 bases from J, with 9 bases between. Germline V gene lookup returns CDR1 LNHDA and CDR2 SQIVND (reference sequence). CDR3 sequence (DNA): TGTGCCAGTAGAAGCGGGGGCACTGAAGCTTTCTTT. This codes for CASRSGGTEAFF.

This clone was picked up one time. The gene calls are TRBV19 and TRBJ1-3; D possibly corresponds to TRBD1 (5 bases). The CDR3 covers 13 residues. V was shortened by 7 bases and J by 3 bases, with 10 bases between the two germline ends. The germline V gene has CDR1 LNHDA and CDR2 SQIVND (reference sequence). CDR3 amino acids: CASKVGGGNTIYF. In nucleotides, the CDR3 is TGTGCCAGTAAGGTCGGGGGTGGAAACACCATATATTTT.

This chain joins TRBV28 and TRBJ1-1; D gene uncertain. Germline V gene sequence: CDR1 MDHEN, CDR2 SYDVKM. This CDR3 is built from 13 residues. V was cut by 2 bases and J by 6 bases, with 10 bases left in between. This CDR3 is CASSLNGGAEAFF. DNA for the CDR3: TGTGCCAGCAGTTTAAACGGCGGCGCTGAAGCTTTCTTT.

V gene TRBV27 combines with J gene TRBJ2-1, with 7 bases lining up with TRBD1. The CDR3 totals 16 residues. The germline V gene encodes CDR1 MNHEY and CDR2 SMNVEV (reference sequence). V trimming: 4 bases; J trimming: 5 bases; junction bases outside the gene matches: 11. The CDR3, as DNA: TGTGCCAGCAGTTCGCATGACAGGGTAAAGAACAATGAGCAGTTCTTC. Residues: CASSSHDRVKNNEQFF.

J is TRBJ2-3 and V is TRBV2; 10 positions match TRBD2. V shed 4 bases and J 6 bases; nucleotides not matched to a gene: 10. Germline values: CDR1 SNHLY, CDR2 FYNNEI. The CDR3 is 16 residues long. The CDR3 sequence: CASSAFLAGGWDTQYF. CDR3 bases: TGTGCCAGCAGTGCCTTTTTAGCGGGAGGATGGGATACGCAGTATTTT.